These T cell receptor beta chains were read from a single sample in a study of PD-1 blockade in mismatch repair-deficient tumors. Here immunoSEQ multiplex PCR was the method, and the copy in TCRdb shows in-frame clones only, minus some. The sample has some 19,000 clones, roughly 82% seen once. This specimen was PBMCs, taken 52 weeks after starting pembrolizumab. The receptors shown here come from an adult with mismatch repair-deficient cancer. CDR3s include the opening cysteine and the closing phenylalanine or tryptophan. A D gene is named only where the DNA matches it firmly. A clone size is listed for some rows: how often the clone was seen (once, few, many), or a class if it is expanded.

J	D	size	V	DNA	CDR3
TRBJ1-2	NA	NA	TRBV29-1	TGCAGCGTTGAAGTAGGGGGTTTTCGCGGCTACACCTTC	CSVEVGGFRGYTF
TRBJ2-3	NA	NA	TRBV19	TGTGCCAGTAGTGCGAGGACTCTCAAAGTCAGGGGTACGCAGTATTTT	CASSARTLKVRGTQYF
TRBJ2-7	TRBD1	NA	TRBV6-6	TGTGCCAGCAGCCAAGGGGGCTTTACCTACGAGCAGTACTTC	CASSQGGFTYEQYF
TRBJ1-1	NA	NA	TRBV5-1	TGCGCCAGCAGCTTCCATCGGAGCACTGAAGCTTTCTTT	CASSFHRSTEAFF
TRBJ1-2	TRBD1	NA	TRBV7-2	TGTGCCAGCAGCTTCCGCGGACAGGGCAGTTGGGGCTACACCTTC	CASSFRGQGSWGYTF
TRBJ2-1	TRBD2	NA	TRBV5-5	TGTGCCAGCAGCTCTGATACTAGCGGGAGGGGTGAGCAGTTCTTC	CASSSDTSGRGEQFF
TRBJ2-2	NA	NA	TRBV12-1	TGTGCCAGCAGCTTTCTCGTGACCGGGGAGCTGTTTTTT	CASSFLVTGELFF
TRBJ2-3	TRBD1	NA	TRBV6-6	TGTGCCAGCAGTCAACTGGACAGGGGGCGGCATACGCAGTATTTT	CASSQLDRGRHTQYF
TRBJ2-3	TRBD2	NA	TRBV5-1	TGCGCCAGCAGCTCAAGCGGGACCAGCACAGATACGCAGTATTTT	CASSSSGTSTDTQYF
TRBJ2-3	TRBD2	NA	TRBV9	TGTGCCAGCAGCTCCGGGACTAGCGGGACGCAGTATTTT	CASSSGTSGTQYF
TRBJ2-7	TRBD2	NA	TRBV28	TGTGCCAGCAGTTTAGTGCGGACTAGCGGCTCCTACGAGCAGTACTTC	CASSLVRTSGSYEQYF
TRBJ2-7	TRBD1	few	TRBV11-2	TGTGCCAGCAGCCCAAGACAGGGGGCTTCATACGAGCAGTACTTC	CASSPRQGASYEQYF
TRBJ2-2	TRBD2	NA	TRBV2	TGTGCCACTAGGACTAGCGGGAGCAACACCGGGGAGCTGTTTTTT	CATRTSGSNTGELFF
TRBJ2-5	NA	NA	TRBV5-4	TGTGCCAGCAGCTTGATAGGGGGGGGACAAGAGACCCAGTACTTC	CASSLIGGGQETQYF
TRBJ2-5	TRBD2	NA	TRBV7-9	TGTGCCAGCAGCTTGGATGCGGGAGTGTGGGAGACCCAGTACTTC	CASSLDAGVWETQYF
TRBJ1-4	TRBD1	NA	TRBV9	TGTGCCAGCAGCGCCGGAACAGGGGGCATTTCTAATGAAAAACTGTTTTTT	CASSAGTGGISNEKLFF
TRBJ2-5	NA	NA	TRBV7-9	TGTGCCAGCAGCCTAGGGACCCCGGAGGGCCAGTACTTC	CASSLGTPEGQYF
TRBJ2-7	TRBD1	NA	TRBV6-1	TGTGCCAGCGGGCTAGACAGGGGCCCCTACGAGCAGTACTTC	CASGLDRGPYEQYF
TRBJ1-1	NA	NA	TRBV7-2	TGTGCCAGCCAGGGGTCTATGACCAACACTGAAGCTTTCTTT	CASQGSMTNTEAFF
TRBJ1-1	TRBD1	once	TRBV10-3	TGTGCCATCAGTGGAGGACAGGGGGCTGAAGCTTTCTTT	CAISGGQGAEAFF
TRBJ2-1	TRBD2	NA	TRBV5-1	TGCGCCAGCAGCTTGCTGCCGGGACTAGCGGGGGACAATGAGCAGTTCTTC	CASSLLPGLAGDNEQFF
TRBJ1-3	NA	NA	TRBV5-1	TGCGCCAGCAGCTTGGGCCTACCGAGCTCTGGAAACACCATATATTTT	CASSLGLPSSGNTIYF
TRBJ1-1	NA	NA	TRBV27	TGTGCCAGCAGTTTGCAGGGGCGGAACACTGAAGCTTTCTTT	CASSLQGRNTEAFF
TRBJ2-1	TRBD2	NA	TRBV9	TGTGCCAGCAGCGTAGGTGGACTAGCGGACAATGAGCAGTTCTTC	CASSVGGLADNEQFF
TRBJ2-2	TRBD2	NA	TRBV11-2	TGTGCCAGCAGCCTCATTACTAGCGGGAAGTCCACCGGGGAGCTGTTTTTT	CASSLITSGKSTGELFF
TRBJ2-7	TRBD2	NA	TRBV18	TGTGCCAGCTCCCCAACTAGCGGAGCCTACGAGCAGTACTTC	CASSPTSGAYEQYF
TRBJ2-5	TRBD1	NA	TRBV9	TGTGCCAGCAGCGTAGGACAGGGATTCCAAGAGACCCAGTACTTC	CASSVGQGFQETQYF
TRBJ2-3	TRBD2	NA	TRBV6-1	TGTGCCAGCAGTGAAGCACGGCTAGCGGGCCGCACAGATACGCAGTATTTT	CASSEARLAGRTDTQYF
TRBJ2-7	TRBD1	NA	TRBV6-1	TGTGCCAGCAGTCTCCGGGACAGGGAGCTTCCAGACTTC	CASSLRDRELPDF
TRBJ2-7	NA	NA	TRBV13	TGTGCCAGCAGCTTAGCGTCGGGGTCCAGGGAGCAGTACTTC	CASSLASGSREQYF
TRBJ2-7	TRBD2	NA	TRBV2	TGTGCCAGCGGAACTAGCGGAGGCTACGAGCAGTACTTC	CASGTSGGYEQYF
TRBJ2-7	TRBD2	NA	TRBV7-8	TGTGCCAGCAGCTTAGCGGGGGGTAGCGGGACGTACGAGCAGTACTTC	CASSLAGGSGTYEQYF
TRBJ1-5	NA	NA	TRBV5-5	TGTGCCAGCAGTATAGGGGGAGGCAATCAGCCCCAGCATTTT	CASSIGGGNQPQHF
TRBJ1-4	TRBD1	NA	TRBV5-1	TGCGCCAGCAGCCAGGACAGGGGCGGAGAAAAACTGTTTTTT	CASSQDRGGEKLFF
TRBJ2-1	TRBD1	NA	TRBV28	TGTGCCAGCAGTTTCCCCCGGGACAGGGGGAATGAGCAGTTCTTC	CASSFPRDRGNEQFF
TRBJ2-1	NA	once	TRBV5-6	TGTGCCAGCAGCTCGACAGCCTACAATGAGCAGTTCTTC	CASSSTAYNEQFF
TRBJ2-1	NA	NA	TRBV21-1	TGTGCCAGCAGCACCCGGGACAGCCCCTACAATGAGCAGTTCTTC	CASSTRDSPYNEQFF
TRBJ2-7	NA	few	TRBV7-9	TGTGCCAGCAGCTTCGGCAGGGCATACGAGCAGTACTTC	CASSFGRAYEQYF
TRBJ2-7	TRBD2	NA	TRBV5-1	TGCGCCAGCAGCTTGGCCAGCGGGAGGGTCTACGAGCAGTACTTC	CASSLASGRVYEQYF
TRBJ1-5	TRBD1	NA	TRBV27	TGTGCCAGCAGCCCCTATTCACAGGGGACGAATCAGCCCCAGCATTTT	CASSPYSQGTNQPQHF
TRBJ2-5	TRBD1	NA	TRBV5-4	TGTGCCAGCAGGTTGACCGGGACAGGGGAGCGGACCCAGTACTTC	CASRLTGTGERTQYF
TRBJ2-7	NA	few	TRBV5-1	TGCGCCAGCAGGAGGGAAAGCTCCTACGAGCAGTACTTC	CASRRESSYEQYF
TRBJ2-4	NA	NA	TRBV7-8	TGTGCCAGCAGCACAGGACAGCGAATAGCCAAAAACATTCAGTACTTC	CASSTGQRIAKNIQYF
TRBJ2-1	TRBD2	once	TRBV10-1	TGCGCCAGCAGTCCCCTAGCGGGAGGGGGGGTTGAGCAGTTCTTC	CASSPLAGGGVEQFF
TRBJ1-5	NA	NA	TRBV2	TGTGCCAGCAGGCGGGATAGCAATCAGCCCCAGCATTTT	CASRRDSNQPQHF
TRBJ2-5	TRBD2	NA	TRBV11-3	TGTGCCAGCAGCTTAGGAGTAGCGGGTGAAGAGACCCAGTACTTC	CASSLGVAGEETQYF
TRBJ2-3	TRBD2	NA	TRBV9	TGTGCCAGCAGCGTAGAGGGCCGGCCGGGACTAGCGGGAACTACAGATACGCAGTATTTT	CASSVEGRPGLAGTTDTQYF
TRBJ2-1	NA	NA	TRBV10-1	TGCGCCAGCAGCGGGCCTGAGGGATACAATGAGCAGTTCTTC	CASSGPEGYNEQFF
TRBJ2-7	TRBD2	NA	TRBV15	TGTGCCACCAGCAAAAGACTAGCGGGAGAACTCGAGCAGTACTTC	CATSKRLAGELEQYF
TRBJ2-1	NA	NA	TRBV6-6	TGTGCCAGCCTTAACTACAATGAGCAGTTCTTC	CASLNYNEQFF
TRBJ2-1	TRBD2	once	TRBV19	TGTGCCAGTAGTTCCCAAAGACTAGCGGGAGGGTACAATGAGCAGTTCTTC	CASSSQRLAGGYNEQFF
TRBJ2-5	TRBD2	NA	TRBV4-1	TGCGCCAGCAGCCCACTGGGACTAGCGGGTCAAGAGACCCAGTACTTC	CASSPLGLAGQETQYF